The clone carrying this T cell receptor (beta chain) was observed at least ten times. This entry is derived from a study of neoadjuvant anti-PD-1 for oral cavity cancer. Across the study: Patients mostly received three to four biweekly nivolumab doses at 3 mg/kg before surgery. Patients without progression received a fourth nivolumab dose around day 43, then surgical resection on days 50-56.

TCRdb's table, derived via immunoSEQ multiplex PCR, lists solely in-frame clones and lacks some. Altogether about 42,000 clones are present, about 77% being singletons, with the ten largest covering 4.5% to 5%. Time point specified: after neoadjuvant nivolumab, at surgical resection. Analysis of PBMCs was direct, with no culture step. Sample: PBMCs, taken after nivolumab (anti-PD-1) treatment. This clonotype was sampled from a person between 40 and 79 years old with oral cavity squamous cell carcinoma.

The CDR3 nucleotides read TGTGCCAGCAGCCCCGGACACGACCTCACTGAAGCTTTCTTT. The encoded protein is CASSPGHDLTEAFF. The genes are TRBV9 and TRBJ1-1; D possibly corresponds to TRBD1 (5 bases). Trimming took 4 bases from V and 4 from J, leaving 14 bases between them. Germline V gives CDR1 SGDLS, CDR2 YYNGEE. This CDR3 has 14 amino acids.